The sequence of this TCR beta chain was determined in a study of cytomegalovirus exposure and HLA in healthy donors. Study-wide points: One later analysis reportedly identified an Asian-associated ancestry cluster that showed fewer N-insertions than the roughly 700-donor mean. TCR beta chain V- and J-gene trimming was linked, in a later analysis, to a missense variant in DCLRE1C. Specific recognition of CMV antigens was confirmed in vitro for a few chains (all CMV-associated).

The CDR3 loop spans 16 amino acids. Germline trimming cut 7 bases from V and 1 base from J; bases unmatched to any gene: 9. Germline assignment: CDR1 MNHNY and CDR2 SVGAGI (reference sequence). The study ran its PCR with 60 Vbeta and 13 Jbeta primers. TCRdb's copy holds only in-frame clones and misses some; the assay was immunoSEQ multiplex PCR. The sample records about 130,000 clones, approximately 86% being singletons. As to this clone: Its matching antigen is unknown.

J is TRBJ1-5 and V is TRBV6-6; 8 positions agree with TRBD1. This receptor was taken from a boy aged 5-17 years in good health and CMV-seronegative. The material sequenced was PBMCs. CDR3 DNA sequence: TGTGCCAGCATTACCAGGGGGCCCGGGAGCAATCAGCCCCAGCATTTT. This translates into CASITRGPGSNQPQHF.